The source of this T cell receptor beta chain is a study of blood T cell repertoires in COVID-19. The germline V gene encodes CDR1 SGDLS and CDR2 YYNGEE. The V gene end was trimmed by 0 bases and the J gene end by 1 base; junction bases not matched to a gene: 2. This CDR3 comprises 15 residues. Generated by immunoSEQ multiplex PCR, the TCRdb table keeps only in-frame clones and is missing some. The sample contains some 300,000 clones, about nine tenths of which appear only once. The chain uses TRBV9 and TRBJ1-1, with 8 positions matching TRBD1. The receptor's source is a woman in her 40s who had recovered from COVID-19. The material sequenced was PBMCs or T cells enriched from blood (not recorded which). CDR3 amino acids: CASSVAGQGNTEAFF. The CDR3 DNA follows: TGTGCCAGCAGCGTAGCAGGACAGGGGAACACTGAAGCTTTCTTT.